A selection of T cell receptor beta chains follows, all from one sample in a study of OX40 agonist ivuxolimab in advanced cancers. Data came from immunoSEQ multiplex PCR; TCRdb stores just in-frame clones and leaves some out. The repertoire consists of some 70,000 clones, with around 84% occurring once and the leading ten covering 1.1%. The sequenced sample was CD4+ or CD8+ T cells sorted from blood, obtained in a trial of the OX40 agonist ivuxolimab. The receptors stem from an adult with an advanced solid tumor such as melanoma, head and neck, liver or kidney cancer. Each CDR3 is given with its conserved first and last residue.

CDR3 protein | V gene
CASSLATTTGARFF | TRBV7-2
CASSRTGIQETQYF | TRBV2
CATQSTGTYEQYF | TRBV7-9
CASSLAPGQGGVGTQYF | TRBV5-1
CASRGVFMGNEQFF | TRBV5-1
CASSLRSRETQYF | TRBV6-5
CASRKGLLAGAEETQYF | TRBV19
CASSESRSSYNEQFF | TRBV10-1
CASSFFPTGGVGNTEAFF | TRBV5-1
CASSWGTRTGVSPLHF | TRBV5-5
CASSSDRHQPQHF | TRBV7-9
CASSGEWDRGQGYTF | TRBV7-8
CASSGEQGMNTEAFF | TRBV6-6
CASSLEGVVYEQYF | TRBV28
CASSLGATSSYEQYF | TRBV28
CASSPRQGAGEKLFF | TRBV18
CASSYSSPSNYEQYF | TRBV6-5
CASSLTGQGNQPQHF | TRBV11-2
CASSFSGTAGNTIYF | TRBV6-6
CASRRAPGQGYGYTF | TRBV6-6
CASSLGRRDRNEKLFF | TRBV11-2
CASSWDRATNEKLFF | TRBV5-1
CASEGQGDNEQFF | TRBV12-5
CASSSSLDAYSSYEQYF | TRBV18
CASSQEGGRVGKLFF | TRBV4-1
CASSYLLAGSNEQYF | TRBV5-1
CASSLASSEETQYF | TRBV5-1
CASSQGVTNTEAFF | TRBV4-1
CASSQEGTRYSNQPQHF | TRBV14
CASSLSGGGGYTF | TRBV11-2
CASSYGSPLHF | TRBV6-6
CASSVNPGNTGELFF | TRBV2
CASSVFGGTGNSPLHF | TRBV5-1
CASRRLAGGGETQYF | TRBV5-1
CASSFGQGERTGELFF | TRBV7-2
CASSQVSGHRRVNEKLFF | TRBV4-3
CASSDWVVETQYF | TRBV2
CASSPGAGPGYF | TRBV9
CASSRVLSGGYTF | TRBV2
CSAQTGREAFF | TRBV20-1
CASSVGGNQPQHF | TRBV6-4
CASSSLAGGSYNEQFF | TRBV11-2
CASTDAGAGANVLTF | TRBV6-5
CASSPGGAETQYF | TRBV2
CASSLHNQETQYF | TRBV11-3
CASSQDVAEASYNEQFF | TRBV4-3
CASSPTGSGYTF | TRBV6-5
CASSLVASQETQYF | TRBV11-2
CASSITGETQYF | TRBV19
CASTTTPGLAGALWETQYF | TRBV4-2
CASSPKRVENTEAFF | TRBV7-3
CASSYGSAKNIQYF | TRBV6-5